The sequence of this T cell receptor beta chain was determined in a study of shared clonotypes between healthy human individuals. Per the germline V gene, CDR1 is SSHAT and CDR2 is FNYEAQ (reference sequence). The CDR3 runs 15 residues. Worth noting for this clone: The junction differs from germline at one of its ends, possibly a read error.

CD45RO negativity and positive selection for CCR7 defined naive CD8 cells, a population that excluded terminally differentiated effector memory CD45RA+ cells. Repertoires were generated with immunoSEQ multiplex PCR, while TCRdb's copy carries only in-frame clones and drops some. The sample has millions of clones, over 85% seen once. Sequencing was performed on naive CD8+ T cells sorted from blood. V is TRBV7-7 and J is TRBJ2-7; TRBD2 is a possible D gene (6 bases). The sequence derives from a man aged 18 to 29 in good health. This chain's CDR3 is CASSLELAPAYEQYF. The CDR3 nucleotides are TGTGCTAGCAGCTTAGAGCTAGCGCCGGCCTACGAGCAGTACTTC.